The 12 T cell receptor beta chains in this list originate from one sample, sequenced in a study of blood T cells in healthy people across ages. The use of a sample-barcoded 5' primer and a J-beta primer mix characterized a second PCR of roughly 7 to 11 cycles. TCRdb re-analysed the 5' RACE reads in MiXCR, keeping a single row per CDR3 protein. Seen here are about 780,000 distinct CDR3 sequences, about 42% observed once, and the top ten hold around 18%. The sample comprised blood. These receptors came from an older man in good health.

The chain employs TRBV2 and TRBJ2-5; TRBD1 matches at 8 bases. Per germline, CDR1 SNHLY and CDR2 FYNNEI. The CDR3 extends over 13 amino acids. J was trimmed by 13 bases and V by 5 bases; bases with no gene match: 12. The CDR3 region has the DNA TGTGCCAGCAGTTTTAGGCCGGGACAGGCCCCGTACTTC. Amino acids: CASSFRPGQAPYF. Variable domain in full (rest from reference TRBV2 and TRBJ2-5): EPEVTQTPSHQVTQMGQEVILRCVPISNHLYFYWYRQILGQKVEFLVSFYNNEISEKSEIFDDQFSVERPDGSNFTLKIRSTKLEDSAMYFCASSFRPGQAPYFGPGTRLLVL.

This chain links TRBV5-1 with TRBJ2-1, with TRBD2 matching over 8 bases. Germline V gene sequence: CDR1 SGHRS, CDR2 YFSETQ. This CDR3 spans 16 amino acids. The junction had 14 bases not matched to a gene; V was cut back by 6 bases and J by 6 bases. CDR3 bases: TGCGCCAGCAACACCCCGACGACGGGAGGGCCCAATGAGCAGTTCTTC. Its translation: CASNTPTTGGPNEQFF.

This clonotype was seen only a few times. The chain employs TRBV2 and TRBJ2-5, with D tentatively TRBD1 (5 bases). There are 15 residues in the CDR3. Germline V lookup: CDR1 SNHLY, CDR2 FYNNEI. V lost 6 bases to trimming and J lost 0 bases, with 14 bases between them. The CDR3 loop reads CASRDTQKYQETQYF. DNA for the CDR3: TGTGCCAGCAGGGACACCCAGAAGTACCAAGAGACCCAGTACTTC.

This chain uses TRBV5-1 with TRBJ2-5; the D gene is possibly TRBD1 (6 bases). Trimming left V 5 bases short and J 2 bases short, with 10 bases between. This CDR3 is 13 amino acids long. Germline CDR1 and CDR2: SGHRS and YFSETQ. The chain's CDR3 is CASRETGQETQYF. DNA of the CDR3: TGCGCCAGCAGAGAAACAGGGCAAGAGACCCAGTACTTC.

V usage is TRBV4-2 and J usage is TRBJ2-7; TRBD2 matches 9 bases. Losses at the gene ends were 1 base for V and 4 bases for J; bases not matched to a gene: 14. This CDR3 spans 18 amino acids. In germline, CDR1 is LGHNA, CDR2 YNFKEQ. This CDR3 reads CASSQGQIAGAWVYEQYF. The CDR3 bases are TGTGCCAGCAGCCAAGGTCAAATAGCGGGAGCATGGGTATACGAGCAGTACTTC.

This clonotype appeared a few times. The chain carries TRBV5-1 and TRBJ2-7; D gene ambiguous. Germline assignment: CDR1 SGHRS and CDR2 YFSETQ. V lost 0 bases, J lost 7 bases, and 17 bases lay in between. The CDR3 extends over 15 amino acids. CDR3 sequence reads: CASSLVDTLSNEQYF. CDR3 bases: TGCGCCAGCAGCTTGGTCGACACCTTAAGCAATGAGCAGTACTTC. The full variable domain, completed using reference TRBV5-1 and TRBJ2-7, is KAGVTQTPRYLIKTRGQQVTLSCSPISGHRSVSWYQQTPGQGLQFLFEYFSETQRNKGNFPGRFSGRQFSNSRSEMNVSTLELGDSALYLCASSLVDTLSNEQYFGPGTRLTVT.

This clonotype turned up a few times. The CDR3: CASSYGSSGQETQYF. In nucleotides, the CDR3 is TGTGCCAGCAGTTACGGGTCGAGTGGCCAAGAGACCCAGTACTTC. The chain joins TRBV6-5 to TRBJ2-5; D is unclear. The CDR3 extends over 15 amino acids. CDR1 is MNHEY and CDR2 is SVGAGI in the germline V gene. The V end lost 2 bases, the J end lost 1 base, and 11 bases lay between the germline ends.

This clonotype showed up many times. CDR3 residues: CASSPGDSLYGYTF. Written as DNA, the CDR3 is TGTGCCAGCTCACCAGGGGACAGCCTCTATGGCTACACCTTC. The chain recombines TRBV18 with TRBJ1-2, with 7 bases aligning to TRBD1. After removal of 2 bases from V and 4 bases from J, the junction contained 4 bases not matched to a gene. This CDR3 is built from 14 residues. Germline CDR1 reads KGHSH; CDR2 reads LQKENI.

This clonotype appeared many times. The chain links TRBV9 to TRBJ2-3; 7 nucleotides agree with TRBD2. The CDR3 is 16 residues long. The junction had 5 bases not matched to a gene; V was cut back by 0 bases and J by 1 base. In germline, CDR1 is SGDLS, CDR2 YYNGEE. CDR3 region: CASSVELASRTDTQYF. CDR3 DNA: TGTGCCAGCAGCGTAGAACTAGCGAGCCGCACAGATACGCAGTATTTT.

This clonotype showed up just a few times. The DNA for the CDR3 is TGCAGCGTTGAAGATCGTTACAGGGGGCGGAAAAACATTCAGTACTTC. Amino acid sequence: CSVEDRYRGRKNIQYF. This chain uses TRBV29-1 with TRBJ2-4, with 9 bases identical to TRBD1. The CDR3 sequence is 16 residues long. Germline V gene sequence: CDR1 SQVTM, CDR2 ANQGSEA. V gave up 0 bases and J gave up 4 bases; unmatched junction bases: 7. Full variable domain (rest looked up from reference TRBV29-1 and TRBJ2-4): SAVISQKPSRDICQRGTSLTIQCQVDSQVTMMFWYRQQPGQSLTLIATANQGSEATYESGFVIDKFPISRPNLTFSTLTVSNMSPEDSSIYLCSVEDRYRGRKNIQYFGAGTRLSVL.

The rearrangement links TRBV20-1 to TRBJ2-3, with D perhaps TRBD2 (6 bases). CDR1 and CDR2 from the germline V gene are DFQATT and SNEGSKA (reference sequence). This CDR3 has 14 amino acids. The germline V and J ends were trimmed by 3 bases and 0 bases, with 10 bases remaining between them. Here the CDR3 DNA reads TGCAGTGCTAGGTCGCTAGCGAGCACAGATACGCAGTATTTT. Translated, it gives CSARSLASTDTQYF.

The chain is built from TRBV5-1 and TRBJ2-1; 11 bases agree with TRBD2. Unmatched junction bases numbered 10, after V lost 7 bases and J lost 10 bases. From germline, CDR1 is SGHRS and CDR2 YFSETQ. The CDR3 totals 14 residues. The CDR3 DNA follows: TGCGCCAGCGCCCCTAGCGGGAGGCCTTCGGAGCAGTTCTTC. This codes for CASAPSGRPSEQFF.